This entry features one TCR beta chain sequence. Its antigen is unidentified. Trimming removed 4 bases at V and 8 bases at J, with 12 bases between. The CDR3 length is 13 residues. In germline, CDR1 is SGHNT, CDR2 YYREEE (reference sequence). These data are taken from a study of blood T cells in healthy people across ages. A second PCR of about 6 to 11 cycles used a sample-barcoded 5' primer and a J-beta primer mix. Each CDR3 protein gets one entry after TCRdb re-called the 5' RACE reads with MiXCR. This sample carries more than 600,000 distinct CDR3 sequences, 25% of them seen once, and the ten largest clones take more than 7.5%. General study points: Older age went with lower TCR beta diversity per million T cells, in a roughly linear way.

Separately, the same data were catalogued under a study of T cells of mothers and their children. From that paper: An overlap that was slightly higher, though non-significant, was seen in related mother-child pairs versus unrelated pairs.

This chain connects TRBV5-4 to TRBJ1-4; D perhaps matches TRBD1 (6 bases). This receptor was identified in a boy aged 5-17 years in good health. Sequences were obtained from blood. The CDR3 loop is CASSGDMGEKLFF. CDR3 coding DNA: TGTGCCAGCAGCGGGGACATGGGGGAAAAACTGTTTTTT.